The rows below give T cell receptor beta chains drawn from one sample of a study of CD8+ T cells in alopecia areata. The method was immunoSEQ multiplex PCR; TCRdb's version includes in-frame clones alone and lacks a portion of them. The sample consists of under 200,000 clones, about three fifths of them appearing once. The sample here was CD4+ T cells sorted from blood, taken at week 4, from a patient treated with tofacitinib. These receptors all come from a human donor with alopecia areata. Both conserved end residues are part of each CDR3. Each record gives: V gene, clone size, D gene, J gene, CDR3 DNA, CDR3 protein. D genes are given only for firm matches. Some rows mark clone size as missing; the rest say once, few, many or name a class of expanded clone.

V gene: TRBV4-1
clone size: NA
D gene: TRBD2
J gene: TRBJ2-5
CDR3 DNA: TGCGCCAGCAGCCAAGGACTAGCGGGGGGGCCTGGAGAGACCCAGTACTTC
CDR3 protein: CASSQGLAGGPGETQYF

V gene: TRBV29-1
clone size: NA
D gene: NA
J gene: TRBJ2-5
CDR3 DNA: TGCAGCGGGGCGGTCAACCAAGAGACCCAGTACTTC
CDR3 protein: CSGAVNQETQYF

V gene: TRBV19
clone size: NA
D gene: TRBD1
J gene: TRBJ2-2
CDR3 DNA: TGTGCCAGTAAAGGACAGGGGATCGCCGGGGAGCTGTTTTTT
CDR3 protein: CASKGQGIAGELFF

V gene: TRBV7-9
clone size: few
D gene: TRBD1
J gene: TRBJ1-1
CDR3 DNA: TGTGCCAGCAGCTTAATCAGGGGGCACACTGAAGCTTTCTTT
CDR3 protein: CASSLIRGHTEAFF

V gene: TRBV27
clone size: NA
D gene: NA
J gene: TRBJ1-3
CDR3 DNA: TGTGCCAGCAGATTGGAAGGGACGAACACCATATATTTT
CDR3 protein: CASRLEGTNTIYF

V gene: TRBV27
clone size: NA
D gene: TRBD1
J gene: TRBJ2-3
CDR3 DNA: TGTGCCAGCAGTCGACAGGGGCTGGCAGATACGCAGTATTTT
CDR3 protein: CASSRQGLADTQYF

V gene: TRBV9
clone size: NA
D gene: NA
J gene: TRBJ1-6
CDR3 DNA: TGTGCCAGCAGCGTAGTTGGAAGGGCTGATTCACCCCTCCACTTT
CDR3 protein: CASSVVGRADSPLHF

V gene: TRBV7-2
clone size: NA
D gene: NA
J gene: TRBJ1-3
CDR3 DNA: TGTGCCAGCAGCTTAGATGGGACGGACTCTGGAAACACCATATATTTT
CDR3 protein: CASSLDGTDSGNTIYF

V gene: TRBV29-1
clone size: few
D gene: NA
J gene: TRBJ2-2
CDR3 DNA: TGCAGCGCTAGCCCGGACTTCACCGGGGAGCTGTTTTTT
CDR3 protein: CSASPDFTGELFF

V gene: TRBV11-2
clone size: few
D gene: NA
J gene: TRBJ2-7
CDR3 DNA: TGTGCCAGCAGCCAGGGGCAGATCTACGAGCAGTACTTC
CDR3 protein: CASSQGQIYEQYF

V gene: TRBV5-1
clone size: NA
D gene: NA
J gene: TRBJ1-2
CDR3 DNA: TGCGCCAGCAGCGCAAGGTCCGTTGGCTACACCTTC
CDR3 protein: CASSARSVGYTF

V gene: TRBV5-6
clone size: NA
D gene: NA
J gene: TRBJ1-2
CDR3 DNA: TGTGCCAGCAGCTTGGCTACAGGGCCAAACTATGGCTACACCTTC
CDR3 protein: CASSLATGPNYGYTF

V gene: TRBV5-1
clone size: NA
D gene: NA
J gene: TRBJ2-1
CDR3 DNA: TGCGCCAGCAGCTTGGTCGTAGACAATGAGCAGTTCTTC
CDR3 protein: CASSLVVDNEQFF

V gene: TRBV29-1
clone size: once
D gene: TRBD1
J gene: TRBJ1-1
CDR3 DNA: TGCAGCATTAGGACAGGGAGGAGCACTGAAGCTTTCTTT
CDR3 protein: CSIRTGRSTEAFF

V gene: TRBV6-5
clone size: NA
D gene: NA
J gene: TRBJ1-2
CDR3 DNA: TGTGCCACGGTAACTAACTATGGCTACACCTTC
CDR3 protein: CATVTNYGYTF

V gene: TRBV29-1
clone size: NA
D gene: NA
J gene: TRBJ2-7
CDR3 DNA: TGCAGCGTTGAAGATCTCGGGAACGAGCAGTACTTC
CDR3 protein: CSVEDLGNEQYF

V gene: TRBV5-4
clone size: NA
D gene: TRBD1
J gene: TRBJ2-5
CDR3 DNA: TGTGCCAGCAGCTTGGGAGGGGGCAAGGAGACCCAGTACTTC
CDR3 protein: CASSLGGGKETQYF

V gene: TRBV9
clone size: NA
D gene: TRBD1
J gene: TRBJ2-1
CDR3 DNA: TGTGCCAGCAGCGTAGGAGGCAGGGGGTTCGGCAATGAGCAGTTCTTC
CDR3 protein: CASSVGGRGFGNEQFF

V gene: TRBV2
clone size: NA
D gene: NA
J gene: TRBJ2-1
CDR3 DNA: TGTGCCAGCAGCGGGTTAGCGAGGATAGTTTACAATGAGCAGTTCTTC
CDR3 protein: CASSGLARIVYNEQFF

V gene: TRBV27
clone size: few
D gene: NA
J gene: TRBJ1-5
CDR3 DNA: TGTGCCAGCAGTCTTGGACGGCAGGATCAGCCCCAGCATTTT
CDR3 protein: CASSLGRQDQPQHF

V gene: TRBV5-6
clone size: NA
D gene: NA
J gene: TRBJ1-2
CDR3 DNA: TGTGCCAGCAGCCACAAAGGGTCAGGGAACTATGGCTACACCTTC
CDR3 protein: CASSHKGSGNYGYTF

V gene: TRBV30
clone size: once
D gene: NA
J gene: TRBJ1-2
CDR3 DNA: TGTGCCTGGAACCTACAGAAGAACTATGGCTACACCTTC
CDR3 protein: CAWNLQKNYGYTF

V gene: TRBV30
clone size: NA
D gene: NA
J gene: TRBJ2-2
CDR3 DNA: TGTGCCTGGAGTAGGATCACCGGGGAGCTGTTTTTT
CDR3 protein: CAWSRITGELFF

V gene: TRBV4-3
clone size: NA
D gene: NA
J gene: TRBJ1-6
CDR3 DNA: TGCGCCAGCAGGAGAGACAGATATAATTCACCCCTCCACTTT
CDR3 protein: CASRRDRYNSPLHF

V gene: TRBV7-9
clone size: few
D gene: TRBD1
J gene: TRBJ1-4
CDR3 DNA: TGTGCCAGCAGCCCCTGGGACAGAAATAATGAAAAACTGTTTTTT
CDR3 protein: CASSPWDRNNEKLFF

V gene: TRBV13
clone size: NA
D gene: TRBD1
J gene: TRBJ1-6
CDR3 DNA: TGTGCCAGCAGCGCCACCGGGACAGATAATTCACCCCTCCACTTT
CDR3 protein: CASSATGTDNSPLHF

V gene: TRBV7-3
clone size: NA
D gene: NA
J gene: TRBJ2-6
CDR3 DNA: TGTGCCAGCAGCTTACAGGACTCTGGGGCCAACGTCCTGACTTTC
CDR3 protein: CASSLQDSGANVLTF

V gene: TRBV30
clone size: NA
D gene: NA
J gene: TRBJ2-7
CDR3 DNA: TGTGCCTGGAGTGAACGGAGAACCTCCGAGCAGTACTTC
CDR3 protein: CAWSERRTSEQYF

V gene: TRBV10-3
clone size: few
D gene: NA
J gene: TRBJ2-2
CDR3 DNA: TGTGCCATCAAGGGCGACCTCGCCGGGGAGCTGTTTTTT
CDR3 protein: CAIKGDLAGELFF

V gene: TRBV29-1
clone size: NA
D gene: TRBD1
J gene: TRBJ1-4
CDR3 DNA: TGCAGCGTTGGAGGCGGACAGGCGGGGGCCGAACTGTTTTTT
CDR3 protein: CSVGGGQAGAELFF

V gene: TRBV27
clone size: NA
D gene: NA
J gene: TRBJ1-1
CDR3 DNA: TGTGCCAGCCGTAAGACAATGAACACTGAAGCTTTCTTT
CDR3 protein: CASRKTMNTEAFF

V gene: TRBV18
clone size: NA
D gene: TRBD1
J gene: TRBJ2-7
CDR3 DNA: TGTGCCAGCTCACCACACTGGGGACAGGTCGCTGACAAGCAGTACTTC
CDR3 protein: CASSPHWGQVADKQYF

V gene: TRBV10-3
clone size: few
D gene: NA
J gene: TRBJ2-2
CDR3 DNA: TGTGCCATCCGGCTCTCAGCGAACACCGGGGAGCTGTTTTTT
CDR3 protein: CAIRLSANTGELFF

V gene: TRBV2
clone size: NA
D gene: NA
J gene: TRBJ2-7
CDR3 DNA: TGTGCCAGTCGAGGCAGGGGTCACTCCTACGAGCAGTACTTC
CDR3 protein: CASRGRGHSYEQYF

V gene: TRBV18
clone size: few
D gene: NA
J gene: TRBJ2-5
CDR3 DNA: TGTGCCAGCTCACCACAAGGGCAAGAGACCCAGTACTTC
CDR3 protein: CASSPQGQETQYF

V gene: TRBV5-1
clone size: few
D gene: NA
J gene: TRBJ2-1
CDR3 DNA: TGCGCCAGCAGCCGCCGACAAGACAATGAGCAGTTCTTC
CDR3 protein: CASSRRQDNEQFF

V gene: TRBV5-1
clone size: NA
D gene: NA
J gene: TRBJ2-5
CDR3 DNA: TGCGCCAGCAGCCTCCTCCGGGACACACTAACCGGGACCCAGTACTTC
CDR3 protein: CASSLLRDTLTGTQYF

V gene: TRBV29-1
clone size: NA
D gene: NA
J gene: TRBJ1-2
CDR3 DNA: TGCAGCGTTGAAGCGAAGACAACCGATGGCTACACCTTC
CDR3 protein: CSVEAKTTDGYTF

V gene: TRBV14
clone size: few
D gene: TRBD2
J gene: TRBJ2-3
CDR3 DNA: TGTGCCAGCAGCCGTCGAGGACTAGCGGGGACCACAGATACGCAGTATTTT
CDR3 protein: CASSRRGLAGTTDTQYF

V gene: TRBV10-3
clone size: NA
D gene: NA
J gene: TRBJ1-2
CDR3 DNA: TGTGCCATCAGTGAGTCCGGCCTAAAGGGTGGCTACACCTTC
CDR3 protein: CAISESGLKGGYTF

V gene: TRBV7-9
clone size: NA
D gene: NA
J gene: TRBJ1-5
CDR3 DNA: TGTGCCAGCAGCTTGGGAAATCAGCCCCAGCATTTT
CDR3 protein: CASSLGNQPQHF

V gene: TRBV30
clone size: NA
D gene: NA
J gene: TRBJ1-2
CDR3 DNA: TGTGCCTTCCCCCCCTACACCTTC
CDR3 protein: CAFPPYTF

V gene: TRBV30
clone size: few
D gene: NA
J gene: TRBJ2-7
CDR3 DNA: TGTGCCTGGAGTGACAGCCCGGCTAGCGAGCAGTACTTC
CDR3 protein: CAWSDSPASEQYF

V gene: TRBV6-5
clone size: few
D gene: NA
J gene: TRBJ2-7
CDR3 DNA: TGTGCCGCCGGCGGACCGGACGAGCAGTACTTC
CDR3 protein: CAAGGPDEQYF

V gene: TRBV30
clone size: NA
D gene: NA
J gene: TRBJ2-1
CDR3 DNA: TGTGCCTGGAGCGGGGGGCCGGGTGAGCAGTTCTTC
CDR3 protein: CAWSGGPGEQFF

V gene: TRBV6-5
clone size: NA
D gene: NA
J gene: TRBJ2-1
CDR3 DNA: NA
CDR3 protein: CASSTSPYGTSQFF

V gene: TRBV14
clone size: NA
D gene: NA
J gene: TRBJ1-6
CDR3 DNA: TGTGCCAGCAGCCAAGAAGTCAGGCGAGCCCCCCTCCACTTT
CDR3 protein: CASSQEVRRAPLHF

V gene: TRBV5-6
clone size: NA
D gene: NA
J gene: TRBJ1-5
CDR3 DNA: TGTGCCAGCAGCTTGGGACGGAACAATCAGCCCCAGCATTTT
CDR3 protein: CASSLGRNNQPQHF